Below are 28 T cell receptor beta chains sequenced from a single sample in a study of blood T cell repertoires in COVID-19. Generated by immunoSEQ multiplex PCR, the TCRdb table keeps only in-frame clones and is missing some. The sample records around 360,000 clones, roughly 87% being singletons. The sequenced material came from PBMCs or T cells enriched from blood (not recorded which). All receptors derive from a woman aged 25-40 years who had recovered from COVID-19.

Concerning this clone: The same CDR3 is also encoded by other DNA sequences in this sample. The CDR3 loop is CAISDRVDYGYTF. CDR3 coding DNA: TGTGCCATCAGTGACAGGGTGGACTATGGCTACACCTTC. The chain is built from TRBV10-3 and TRBJ1-2, with D possibly TRBD1 on 5 matching bases. Trimming stripped 3 bases from V and 3 bases from J, with 8 bases between. CDR1 is ENHRY, CDR2 SYGVKD, per germline. CDR3 size: 13 residues.

The chain uses TRBV11-3 and TRBJ1-6; 12 nucleotides align to TRBD1. Germline V CDR1 and CDR2: SGHNT, YENEEA. The ends lost 6 bases at V and 7 bases at J; junction bases unmatched: 10. This CDR3 has 17 residues. The CDR3 DNA follows: TGTGCCAGCAGGACCGGGACAGGGGGCGCGAAGAATTCACCCCTCCACTTT. It translates to CASRTGTGGAKNSPLHF.

The chain employs TRBV24-1 and TRBJ2-5; 7 positions agree with TRBD1. CDR3 length: 12 residues. Per the germline V gene, CDR1 is KGHDR and CDR2 is SFDVKD. The J segment lost 2 bases and the V segment lost 11 bases, leaving 4 bases of the junction unmatched. Written as DNA, the CDR3 is TGTGCCAGCCTACAGGGGCAAGAGACCCAGTACTTC. Protein: CASLQGQETQYF.

The rearrangement joins TRBV18 to TRBJ1-1, with TRBD1 as a possible D gene (6 bases). The CDR3 is 15 amino acids. Germline V gene lookup returns CDR1 KGHSH and CDR2 LQKENI. The ends were cut back, 2 bases at V and 4 bases at J, with 14 bases in the middle. For the CDR3, the DNA is TGTGCCAGCTCACCAGTAGGTCAGACAGGCACTGAAGCTTTCTTT. Its protein product is CASSPVGQTGTEAFF.

The chain has TRBV18 and TRBJ2-2, with 8 bases that match TRBD2. V dropped 3 bases and J dropped 5; count of bases not matched to a gene: 2. The CDR3 totals 14 residues. CDR1 KGHSH and CDR2 LQKENI come from the germline V gene. CDR3 amino acids: CASSPERETGELFF. The CDR3 DNA reads TGTGCCAGCTCACCTGAGCGGGAGACCGGGGAGCTGTTTTTT.

CDR3 DNA: TGTGCCAGCCGCCGGGGAGAAGTATCCTACGAGCAGTACTTC. This codes for CASRRGEVSYEQYF. The chain employs TRBV6-5 and TRBJ2-7; TRBD2 might be the D (5 bases). This CDR3 has 14 amino acids. Germline CDR1 MNHEY, CDR2 SVGAGI. V was trimmed by 8 bases and J by 1 base, leaving 15 bases between them.

This rearrangement joins TRBV3-1 (or the pseudogene TRBV3-2) to TRBJ1-2; 8 bases are a match to TRBD1. The germline V gene has CDR1 LGHDT and CDR2 YNNKEL (reference sequence). The CDR3 consists of 14 residues. The V segment lost 4 bases and the J segment 4 bases; nucleotides outside the gene matches: 5. The CDR3, as DNA: TGTGCCAGCAGCCCCGGACAGGGCCCCTATGGCTACACCTTC. It yields the protein CASSPGQGPYGYTF.

The chain has TRBV28 and TRBJ2-1, with TRBD2 matching over 9 bases. The trim removed 7 bases at V and 5 bases at J, leaving 15 bases unmatched. This CDR3 contains 17 residues. Germline lookup yields CDR1 MDHEN and CDR2 SYDVKM. CDR3 nucleotide sequence: TGTGCCAGCACTTTGGCCCTTACTAGCGGGTGGAACAATGAGCAGTTCTTC. Translated, it gives CASTLALTSGWNNEQFF.

This chain connects TRBV6-5 to TRBJ1-6; tentative D call: TRBD1 (6 bases). The germline V gene encodes CDR1 MNHEY and CDR2 SVGAGI. This CDR3 spans 16 amino acids. Trimming took off 2 bases at V and 5 bases at J, with 13 bases between the two ends. The CDR3 loop reads CASSYPGTLNNSPLHF. The DNA of the CDR3 is TGTGCCAGCAGTTACCCGGGGACACTGAATAATTCACCCCTCCACTTT.

The chain has TRBV29-1 and TRBJ2-1; the match to TRBD2 covers 8 bases. The CDR3 totals 15 residues. Looked up from germline, CDR1 is SQVTM and CDR2 is ANQGSEA. V lost 3 bases and J lost 0; bases outside the gene matches: 4. For the CDR3, the DNA is TGCAGCGTTGAGAGCGGGAGCCCCTCCTACAATGAGCAGTTCTTC. This codes for CSVESGSPSYNEQFF.

The table lists this clone with a few counts. The chain uses TRBV2 and TRBJ1-2, with D possibly TRBD1 on 6 matching bases. Germline assignment: CDR1 SNHLY and CDR2 FYNNEI. V shed 0 bases and J shed 7 bases, with 15 bases lying between them. The CDR3 contains 15 residues. DNA for the CDR3: TGTGCCAGCAGTGAAGCGCAGGGGTTAAGTTTTGGCTACACCTTC. Translating it yields CASSEAQGLSFGYTF.

The genes are TRBV7-9 and TRBJ1-2; maybe TRBD1 (6 bases). The CDR3 sequence is 15 residues long. Trimming took 0 bases from V and 4 from J, leaving 12 bases between them. The germline V gene has CDR1 SEHNR and CDR2 FQNEAQ (reference sequence). CDR3 sequence reads: CASSLALGASYGYTF. CDR3 bases: TGTGCCAGCAGCTTAGCCTTGGGGGCTAGCTATGGCTACACCTTC. Full variable domain (remainder filled in from reference TRBV7-9 and TRBJ1-2): DTGVSQNPRHKITKRGQNVTFRCDPISEHNRLYWYRQTLGQGPEFLTYFQNEAQLEKSRLLSDRFSAERPKGSFSTLEIQRTEQGDSAMYLCASSLALGASYGYTFGSGTRLTVV.

V and J are TRBV7-9 and TRBJ2-5, with 8 bases aligning to TRBD1. The CDR3 totals 17 residues. The trim removed 4 bases at V and 1 base at J, leaving 11 bases unmatched. Per the germline V gene, CDR1 is SEHNR and CDR2 is FQNEAQ (reference sequence). CDR3 DNA sequence: TGTGCCAGCAGCTCCCGGGACAGGTCCAACGTCCAAGAGACCCAGTACTTC. Its protein product is CASSSRDRSNVQETQYF.

J is TRBJ2-1 and V is TRBV27; TRBD1 matches 9 bases. The junction had 15 bases not matched to a gene; V was cut back by 4 bases and J by 8 bases. This CDR3 has 17 residues. Germline V gene data show CDR1 as MNHEY and CDR2 as SMNVEV (reference sequence). The CDR3 nucleotides read TGTGCCAGCAGTTCTTTCCGGCGGACAGGGGCGGTCGATGAGCAGTTCTTC. It specifies CASSSFRRTGAVDEQFF.

This clone has just one count. The chain has TRBV3-1 (or the pseudogene TRBV3-2) and TRBJ2-1, with 10 bases aligning to TRBD2. The germline V gene encodes CDR1 LGHDT and CDR2 YNNKEL (reference sequence). The trim removed 0 bases at V and 4 bases at J, leaving 3 bases unmatched. The CDR3 sequence is 16 residues long. The CDR3 reads CASSQDSSGGYNEQFF. DNA of the CDR3: TGTGCCAGCAGCCAAGATTCTAGCGGGGGATACAATGAGCAGTTCTTC.

The chain uses TRBV5-1 and TRBJ2-6; 7 positions match TRBD1. The CDR3 has 19 amino acids. Germline CDR1 and CDR2: SGHRS and YFSETQ. V lost 3 bases, J lost 2 bases, and 14 bases stayed unmatched. CDR3 DNA: TGCGCCAGCAGCTACGAACGACAGGGAATCGGCACTGGGGCCAACGTCCTGACTTTC. It translates to CASSYERQGIGTGANVLTF.

This sequence joins TRBV2 and TRBJ1-5; D gene ambiguous. CDR1 and CDR2 from the germline V gene are SNHLY and FYNNEI. The V gene lost 6 bases and the J gene lost 5 bases, with 11 bases spanning the gap. The CDR3 runs to 13 residues. CDR3 residues: CASREDGHQPQHF. In nucleotides, the CDR3 is TGTGCCAGCAGGGAGGACGGGCATCAGCCCCAGCATTTT.

This chain connects TRBV5-1 to TRBJ2-7; TRBD1 might be the D (6 bases). Germline V gives CDR1 SGHRS, CDR2 YFSETQ. The CDR3 is 14 amino acids. Trimming pared 1 base from V and 11 bases from J, leaving 19 bases between. CDR3 sequence reads: CASSLNTLGATKYF. DNA of the CDR3: TGCGCCAGCAGCTTGAACACTCTGGGGGCCACAAAGTACTTC.

This clone showed up just once. The chain employs TRBV24-1 and TRBJ1-2; D is possibly TRBD1 (5 bases). The CDR3 length is 10 residues. Looked up from germline, CDR1 is KGHDR and CDR2 is SFDVKD. V lost 10 bases, J lost 8 bases, and 10 bases lay in between. Here the CDR3 reads CATRRDGYTF. CDR3 nucleotide sequence: TGTGCCACGAGGCGGGACGGCTACACCTTC.

The chain uses TRBV9 and TRBJ2-2; D is unclear. Germline values: CDR1 SGDLS, CDR2 YYNGEE. V lost 5 bases and J lost 7, with 12 bases in between. The CDR3 length is 13 residues. The CDR3 nucleotides read TGTGCCAGCAGTGGGCCGCAGAGCGGGGAGCTGTTTTTT. The encoded protein is CASSGPQSGELFF.

This chain joins TRBV18 and TRBJ2-7; D may be TRBD1 (6 bases). This CDR3 has 14 amino acids. The V gene's germline CDR1 is KGHSH and CDR2 LQKENI. V was cut by 4 bases and J by 5 bases, with 15 bases left in between. CDR3 protein: CASSLKQGTNEQYF. The CDR3 DNA reads as TGTGCCAGCTCACTTAAACAGGGTACCAACGAGCAGTACTTC.

The rearrangement uses TRBV30 and TRBJ1-6, with unresolved D. The CDR3 totals 11 residues. Germline V gene sequence: CDR1 GTSNPN, CDR2 SVGIG (reference sequence). Between the trimmed V and J ends, which lost 0 bases and 13 bases, there was a span of 7 bases. The DNA for the CDR3 is TGTGCCTGGAGTGTAAGGGAGCCCCTCCACTTT. Translated: CAWSVREPLHF.

The gene calls are TRBV2 and TRBJ1-1; 8 nucleotides agree with TRBD1. The CDR3 is 14 amino acids. Germline V gene sequence: CDR1 SNHLY, CDR2 FYNNEI. V was clipped by 6 bases and J by 1 base; unmatched bases: 4. The CDR3 region is CASRDRVGNTEAFF. CDR3 coding DNA: TGTGCCAGCAGGGACAGGGTTGGGAACACTGAAGCTTTCTTT.

The rearrangement uses TRBV3-1 (or the pseudogene TRBV3-2) and TRBJ1-1; D unresolved. With 0 bases removed from V and 0 bases from J, the gap between germline ends came to 5 bases. Germline assignment: CDR1 LGHDT and CDR2 YNNKEL (reference sequence). CDR3 length: 14 residues. DNA for the CDR3: TGTGCCAGCAGCCAAGATCACTTGAACACTGAAGCTTTCTTT. This translates into CASSQDHLNTEAFF.

The chain uses TRBV19 and TRBJ2-7, with a tentative D call TRBD1 (6 bases). The V end was cut by 3 bases, the J end by 4 bases, with 10 bases between. The CDR3 loop spans 13 amino acids. Germline V lookup: CDR1 LNHDA, CDR2 SQIVND (reference sequence). CDR3 nucleotide sequence: TGTGCCAGTAGTATTTTTACAGGGTACGAGCAGTACTTC. The encoded protein is CASSIFTGYEQYF.

The chain carries TRBV7-9 and TRBJ1-4, with 11 bases fitting TRBD1. This CDR3 is 16 amino acids long. Unmatched junction bases numbered 12, after V lost 5 bases and J lost 10 bases. Germline CDR1 SEHNR, CDR2 FQNEAQ (reference sequence). For the CDR3, the DNA is TGTGCCAGCAGCCCCGAGGACAGGGGGCGATTAGGAAAACTGTTTTTT. As protein: CASSPEDRGRLGKLFF.

V usage is TRBV18 and J usage is TRBJ1-5; no reliable D call. The V end lost 1 base, the J end lost 5 bases, and 12 bases lay between the germline ends. Germline assignment: CDR1 KGHSH and CDR2 LQKENI. CDR3 length equals 15 residues. The CDR3 coding sequence is TGTGCCAGCTCACCACAGCATGCCTCGGATCAGCCCCAGCATTTT. Its protein product is CASSPQHASDQPQHF.

To note about this clone: Additional DNA sequences in this sample encode the identical CDR3. The chain uses TRBV18 and TRBJ1-2, with 7 bases matching TRBD1. V dropped 3 bases and J dropped 6; count of bases not matched to a gene: 1. Germline CDR1 is KGHSH and CDR2 is LQKENI. This CDR3 has 12 residues. The CDR3 coding sequence is TGTGCCAGCTCACCCCAGGGGGATGGCTACACCTTC. This translates into CASSPQGDGYTF. Full variable domain (outside the CDR3, taken from reference TRBV18 and TRBJ1-2): NAGVMQNPRHLVRRRGQEARLRCSPMKGHSHVYWYRQLPEEGLKFMVYLQKENIIDESGMPKERFSAEFPKEGPSILRIQQVVRGDSAAYFCASSPQGDGYTFGSGTRLTVV.